Below are 17 T cell receptor beta chains sequenced from a single sample in a study of a mutant IDH1 vaccine in newly diagnosed glioma (dated by TCRdb to 2020 to 2023). Library method: the immunoSEQ multiplex PCR assay. What TCRdb holds here is the immuneACCESS table cut down to in-frame rearrangements. Part of the clones is not present; checked against another copy, under half of the missing clones reflect an unresolved V gene, and the others are unexplained. The sample yields tens of thousands of clones; roughly 85% were counted once. Around 2% of the sample is taken by the ten largest. This sample's time point label indicates: week 23, last vaccination. Every vaccine dose consisted of 300 ug of a 20-mer mutant IDH1 peptide in Montanide, administered subcutaneously together with topical imiquimod. No antigens are known for them. The sequenced sample was PBMCs, obtained from a glioma patient whose treatment included an IDH1 peptide vaccine. All receptors derive from a young man with glioma. Some clones in this sample may be carry-over from other donors' samples.

The chain uses TRBV5-4 and TRBJ2-5, with D possibly TRBD2 on 6 matching bases. The CDR3 consists of 15 residues. Germline V gene data show CDR1 as SGHNT and CDR2 as YYREEE (reference sequence). Trimming removed 0 bases at V and 2 bases at J, with 11 bases between. The CDR3 DNA reads TGTGCCAGCAGCTTGGTTGGAGGAGGGCAAGAGACCCAGTACTTC. This translates into CASSLVGGGQETQYF.

The chain links TRBV7-3 to TRBJ2-3, with D unclear. With 5 bases removed from V and 3 bases from J, the gap between germline ends came to 18 bases. Per the germline V gene, CDR1 is SGHTA and CDR2 is FQGTGA. CDR3 length equals 16 residues. The CDR3 here is CASSRGSNGGTDTQYF. Written as DNA, the CDR3 is TGTGCCAGCAGCCGCGGTAGTAACGGTGGGACAGATACGCAGTATTTT.

The chain has TRBV11-2 and TRBJ1-1, with 10 bases lining up with TRBD1. V lost 4 bases to trimming and J lost 3 bases; unmatched junction nucleotides: 5. Germline values: CDR1 SGHAT, CDR2 FQNNGV. CDR3 size: 15 residues. The chain's CDR3 is CASSYDRGQDTEAFF. CDR3 nucleotide sequence: TGTGCCAGCAGCTACGACAGGGGGCAAGACACTGAAGCTTTCTTT.

The chain couples TRBV2 to TRBJ1-4, with D tentatively TRBD1 (5 bases). The germline V gene has CDR1 SNHLY and CDR2 FYNNEI. Trimming took off 7 bases at V and 6 bases at J, with 18 bases between the two ends. The CDR3 consists of 15 residues. CDR3 loop: CASTGPGGRDEKLFF. CDR3 nucleotides: TGTGCCAGCACCGGGCCGGGGGGAAGAGATGAAAAACTGTTTTTT.

The genes are TRBV6-4 and TRBJ1-1; no clear D gene. The CDR3 extends over 16 amino acids. From germline, CDR1 is MRHNA and CDR2 SNTAGT. Trimming removed 2 bases from V and 4 bases from J, with 17 bases in between. CDR3 sequence: CASSDPHPRGFTEAFF. The CDR3 nucleotides read TGTGCCAGCAGTGACCCCCATCCCCGAGGGTTCACTGAAGCTTTCTTT.

The rearrangement joins TRBV11-2 to TRBJ2-7; 10 bases line up with TRBD1. Germline V gives CDR1 SGHAT, CDR2 FQNNGV. J lost 1 base, V lost 4 bases, and 13 bases had no gene match. This CDR3 is 18 amino acids long. The CDR3 sequence: CASSSADRGYGASYEQYF. The CDR3 region has the DNA TGTGCCAGCAGCTCGGCGGACAGGGGGTACGGGGCTTCCTACGAGCAGTACTTC.

The CDR3 protein is CASTPSGWGDRELFF. The CDR3 coding sequence is TGCGCCAGCACGCCTAGCGGTTGGGGGGACCGGGAGCTGTTTTTT. The chain links TRBV5-1 to TRBJ2-2; 7 nucleotides line up with TRBD2. The junction had 14 bases not matched to a gene; V was cut back by 6 bases and J by 9 bases. Germline V gives CDR1 SGHRS, CDR2 YFSETQ. The CDR3 consists of 15 residues.

This chain joins TRBV7-8 and TRBJ2-7; 8 bases map to TRBD2. The junction had 8 bases not matched to a gene; V was cut back by 4 bases and J by 3 bases. This CDR3 is 15 amino acids long. Germline loops: CDR1 SGHVS, CDR2 FQNEAQ. The CDR3 is CASSSEAGEGYEQYF. Written as DNA, the CDR3 is TGTGCCAGCAGCTCCGAAGCGGGGGAAGGCTACGAGCAGTACTTC. Looking up the rest from reference TRBV7-8 and TRBJ2-7 gives the full variable domain: GAGVSQSPRYKVAKRGQDVALRCDPISGHVSLFWYQQALGQGPEFLTYFQNEAQLDKSGLPSDRFFAERPEGSVSTLKIQRTQQEDSAVYLCASSSEAGEGYEQYFGPGTRLTVT.

This clone has a single count. The chain links TRBV6-4 to TRBJ2-1, with 11 nucleotides matching TRBD2. J lost 7 bases, V lost 8 bases, and 10 bases had no gene match. This CDR3 has 15 residues. CDR1 MRHNA and CDR2 SNTAGT come from the germline V gene. CDR3 DNA: TGTGCCAGCTCCGGGACTAGCGGAACTGGGAATGAGCAGTTCTTC. It encodes CASSGTSGTGNEQFF.

The rearrangement joins TRBV6-6 to TRBJ2-3; D perhaps matches TRBD2 (6 bases). The CDR3 covers 16 residues. Germline CDR1 and CDR2: MNHNY and SVGAGI (reference sequence). The ends were cut back, 7 bases at V and 0 bases at J, with 17 bases in the middle. CDR3 loop: CASTFTSGRSTDTQYF. CDR3 DNA sequence: TGTGCCAGCACTTTTACATCGGGGAGGAGCACAGATACGCAGTATTTT.

The chain uses TRBV6-1 and TRBJ2-5; 8 bases map to TRBD1. Germline V CDR1 and CDR2: MNHNS, SASEGT. The V and J ends lost 1 base and 1 base, in that order; junction bases with no gene match: 5. The CDR3 sequence is 16 residues long. CDR3 residues: CASSEGPGQGQETQYF. CDR3 nucleotide sequence: TGTGCCAGCAGTGAAGGTCCCGGACAGGGCCAAGAGACCCAGTACTTC.

This chain connects TRBV4-2 to TRBJ2-1; D unresolved. Trimming took off 2 bases at V and 0 bases at J, with 11 bases between the two ends. The CDR3 is 16 residues long. Germline V gene data show CDR1 as LGHNA and CDR2 as YNFKEQ. CDR3 nucleotides: TGTGCCAGCAGCCAACCTTATATTAGCTCCTACAATGAGCAGTTCTTC. Amino acid sequence: CASSQPYISSYNEQFF.

This clone has a single count. The chain uses TRBV5-4 and TRBJ1-2; 8 nucleotides match TRBD1. J gave up 3 bases and V 7 bases, and 14 bases lay outside the gene matches. The CDR3 has 16 residues. Germline lookup yields CDR1 SGHNT and CDR2 YYREEE (reference sequence). CDR3 coding DNA: TGTGCCAGCTACGACAGGGGCGGGATGATATACTATGGCTACACCTTC. Its protein product is CASYDRGGMIYYGYTF.

The chain has TRBV2 and TRBJ1-1, with D tentatively TRBD1 (5 bases). There are 16 residues in the CDR3. Germline V gene data show CDR1 as SNHLY and CDR2 as FYNNEI. V was cut by 2 bases and J by 5 bases, with 18 bases left in between. CDR3 nucleotide sequence: TGTGCCAGCAGTGAACAAAGGCAGGGCGTTTTAACTGAAGCTTTCTTT. Amino acid sequence: CASSEQRQGVLTEAFF. The full variable domain, its missing parts supplied by reference TRBV2 and TRBJ1-1, is EPEVTQTPSHQVTQMGQEVILRCVPISNHLYFYWYRQILGQKVEFLVSFYNNEISEKSEIFDDQFSVERPDGSNFTLKIRSTKLEDSAMYFCASSEQRQGVLTEAFFGQGTRLTVV.

This chain links TRBV7-6 with TRBJ2-7; TRBD1 matches 7 bases. V was clipped by 3 bases and J by 4 bases; unmatched bases: 3. CDR1 and CDR2 (germline): SGHVS, FNYEAQ. The CDR3 totals 13 residues. Written as DNA, the CDR3 is TGTGCCAGCAGCTTGGGACAGAGATACGAGCAGTACTTC. This codes for CASSLGQRYEQYF.

This clone occurred many times. The chain uses TRBV6-1 and TRBJ2-2; no firm D call. This CDR3 is 15 amino acids long. Germline V CDR1 and CDR2: MNHNS, SASEGT. V was pared by 5 bases and J by 7 bases, with 17 bases between. CDR3 in amino acids: CASSLTAGPLGELFF. In DNA form, the CDR3 reads TGTGCCAGCAGTTTGACGGCCGGTCCTCTCGGGGAGCTGTTTTTT.

Note on this clone: Other DNA sequences from this sample encode an identical CDR3 as well. The rearrangement joins TRBV20-1 to TRBJ2-7, with 7 bases that match TRBD1. CDR1 DFQATT and CDR2 SNEGSKA come from the germline V gene (reference sequence). The trim removed 6 bases at V and 4 bases at J, leaving 3 bases unmatched. This CDR3 region has 11 residues. The CDR3 region has the DNA TGCAGTGCCCGGGGACAGTACGAGCAGTACTTC. Translating gives CSARGQYEQYF.